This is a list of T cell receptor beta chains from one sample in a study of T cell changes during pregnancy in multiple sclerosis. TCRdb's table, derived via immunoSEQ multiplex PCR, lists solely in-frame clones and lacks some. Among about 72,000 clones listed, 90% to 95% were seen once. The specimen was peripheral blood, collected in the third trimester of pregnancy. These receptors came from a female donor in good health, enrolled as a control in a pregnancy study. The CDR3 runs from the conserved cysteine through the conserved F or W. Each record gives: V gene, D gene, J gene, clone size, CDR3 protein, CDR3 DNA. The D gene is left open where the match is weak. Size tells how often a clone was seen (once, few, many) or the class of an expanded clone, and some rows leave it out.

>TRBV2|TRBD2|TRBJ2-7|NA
CASSEGGYYEQYF
TGTGCCAGCAGTGAGGGGGGGTATTACGAGCAGTACTTC
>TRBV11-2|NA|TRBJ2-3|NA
CASSLGSREVDTQYF
TGTGCCAGCAGCTTAGGGTCCAGGGAGGTAGATACGCAGTATTTT
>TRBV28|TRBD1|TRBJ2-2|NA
CASYRGDTGELFF
TGTGCCAGTTACAGGGGGGACACCGGGGAGCTGTTTTTT
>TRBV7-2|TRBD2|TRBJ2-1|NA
CASRWGGRSRQFF
TGTGCCAGCAGGTGGGGGGGACGCTCGAGGCAGTTCTTC
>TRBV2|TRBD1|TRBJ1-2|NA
CASSADRTGGDGYTF
TGTGCCAGCAGCGCGGATCGGACAGGGGGAGATGGCTACACCTTC
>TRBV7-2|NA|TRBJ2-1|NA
CASGDPRGGGPNEQFF
TGTGCCAGCGGGGATCCGAGGGGGGGCGGCCCCAATGAGCAGTTCTTC
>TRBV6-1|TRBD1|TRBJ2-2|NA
CASDRGPDTGELFF
TGTGCCAGCGACAGGGGTCCTGACACCGGGGAGCTGTTTTTT
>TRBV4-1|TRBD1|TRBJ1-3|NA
CASSRRTGDDSTIYF
TGCGCCAGCAGCCGCCGGACAGGGGATGATAGCACCATATATTTT
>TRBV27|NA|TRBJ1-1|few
CASSSRSRGTEAFF
TGTGCCAGCAGTTCTCGGTCCAGGGGCACTGAAGCTTTCTTT
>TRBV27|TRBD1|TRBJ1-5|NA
CASSNSPPDRGYSNQPQHF
TGTGCCAGCAGCAACTCCCCTCCGGACAGGGGATATAGCAATCAGCCCCAGCATTTT
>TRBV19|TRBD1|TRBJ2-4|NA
CASSMPRDSHGRNIQYF
TGTGCCAGTAGTATGCCCCGGGACAGTCATGGTAGGAACATTCAGTACTTC
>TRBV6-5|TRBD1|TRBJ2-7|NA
CASRAMRTGKNEQYF
TGTGCCAGCAGGGCTATGAGGACAGGAAAAAACGAGCAGTACTTC
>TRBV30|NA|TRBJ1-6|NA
CAWDPRGSYNSPLHF
TGTGCCTGGGATCCTAGGGGGTCCTATAATTCACCCCTCCACTTT
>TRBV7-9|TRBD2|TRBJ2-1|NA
CASSPALAGGVDEQFF
TGTGCCAGCAGCCCCGCACTAGCGGGAGGTGTGGATGAGCAGTTCTTC
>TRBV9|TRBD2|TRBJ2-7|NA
CASSAASGSSYEQYF
TGTGCCAGCAGCGCTGCTAGCGGGAGCTCCTACGAGCAGTACTTC
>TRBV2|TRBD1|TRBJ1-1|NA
CASSGGQAFGITEAFF
TGTGCCAGCAGTGGGGGACAGGCGTTTGGGATCACTGAAGCTTTCTTT
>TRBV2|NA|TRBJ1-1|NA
CASSGYLNTEAFF
TGTGCCAGCAGTGGTTACCTAAACACTGAAGCTTTCTTT
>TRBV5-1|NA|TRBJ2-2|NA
CASSLFSTGELFF
TGCGCCAGCAGCTTGTTTAGCACCGGGGAGCTGTTTTTT
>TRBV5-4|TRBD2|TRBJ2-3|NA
CASSPGTSGGGTQYF
TGTGCCAGCAGCCCCGGGACTAGCGGGGGGGGTACGCAGTATTTT
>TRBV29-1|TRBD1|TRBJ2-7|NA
CSFTGTGAYEQYF
TGCAGCTTTACCGGGACAGGGGCCTACGAGCAGTACTTC
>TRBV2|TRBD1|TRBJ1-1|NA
CASSGQGKTEAFF
TGTGCCAGCAGTGGACAGGGTAAGACTGAAGCTTTCTTT
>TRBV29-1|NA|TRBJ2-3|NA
CSVRGGAVDTQYF
TGCAGCGTTCGAGGGGGGGCGGTAGATACGCAGTATTTT
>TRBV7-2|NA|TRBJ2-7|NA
CASTENYEQYF
TGTGCCAGCACCGAGAACTACGAGCAGTACTTC
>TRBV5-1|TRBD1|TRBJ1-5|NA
CASSPGQGRNQPQHF
TGCGCCAGCAGCCCAGGACAGGGACGCAATCAGCCCCAGCATTTT
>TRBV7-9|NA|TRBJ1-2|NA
CASSKRLAHLNYGYTF
TGTGCCAGCAGTAAAAGACTGGCGCACCTTAACTATGGCTACACCTTC
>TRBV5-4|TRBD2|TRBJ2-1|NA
CASSWGGNVNEQFF
TGTGCCAGCAGCTGGGGGGGGAACGTTAATGAGCAGTTCTTC
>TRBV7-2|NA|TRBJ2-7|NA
CASGTSSGSYEQYF
TGTGCCAGCGGCACTAGCTCGGGGTCCTACGAGCAGTACTTC
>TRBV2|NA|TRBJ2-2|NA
CASSGDDTGELFF
TGTGCCAGCTCGGGGGACGACACCGGGGAGCTGTTTTTT
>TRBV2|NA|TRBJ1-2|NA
CASRLTQGYFGYTF
TGTGCCAGCAGATTGACCCAGGGGTATTTTGGCTACACCTTC
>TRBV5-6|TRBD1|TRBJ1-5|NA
CASSLGQGTSNQPQHF
TGTGCCAGCAGCTTGGGACAGGGGACTAGCAATCAGCCCCAGCATTTT
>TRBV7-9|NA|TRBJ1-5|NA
CASSLEFQPQHF
TGTGCCAGCAGCTTGGAGTTTCAGCCCCAGCATTTT
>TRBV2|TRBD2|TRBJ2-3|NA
CASSSTSGTDTQYF
TGTGCCAGCAGTTCGACTAGCGGCACAGATACGCAGTATTTT
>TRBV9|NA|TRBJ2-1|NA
CASSVGSSGPSNEQFF
TGTGCCAGCAGCGTAGGGTCAAGCGGACCCTCAAATGAGCAGTTCTTC
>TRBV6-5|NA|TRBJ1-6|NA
CASRFGVEYNSPLHF
TGTGCCAGCCGTTTTGGTGTGGAGTACAATTCACCCCTCCACTTT
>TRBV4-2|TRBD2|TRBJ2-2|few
CASSQERTSMTGELFF
TGTGCCAGCAGCCAAGAGAGGACTAGTATGACCGGGGAGCTGTTTTTT
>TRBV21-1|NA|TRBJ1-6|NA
CASSNSPYNSPLHF
TGTGCCAGCAGCAACTCTCCCTATAATTCACCCCTCCACTTT
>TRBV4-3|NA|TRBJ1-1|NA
CASSLARVGTEAFF
TGCGCCAGCAGCCTGGCCAGGGTGGGCACTGAAGCTTTCTTT
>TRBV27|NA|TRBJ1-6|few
CASSLRRGSPLHF
TGTGCCAGCAGTTTAAGGAGGGGTTCACCCCTCCACTTT
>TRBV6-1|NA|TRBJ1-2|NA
CASQQGHGYTF
TGTGCCAGCCAACAGGGACATGGCTACACCTTC
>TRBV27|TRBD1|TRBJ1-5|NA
CASSSRFDRVSPNQPQHF
TGTGCCAGCAGTTCTAGATTTGACAGGGTAAGCCCCAATCAGCCCCAGCATTTT
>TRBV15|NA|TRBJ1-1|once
CATSRDPLGVGTEAFF
TGTGCCACCAGCAGAGACCCCCTAGGGGTAGGCACTGAAGCTTTCTTT
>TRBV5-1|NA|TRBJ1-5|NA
CASSLRGGNQPQHF
TGCGCCAGCAGCTTGAGGGGGGGTAATCAGCCCCAGCATTTT
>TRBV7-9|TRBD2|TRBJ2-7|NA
CASTFSGGSSYEQYF
TGTGCCAGCACCTTTAGCGGGGGTAGCTCCTACGAGCAGTACTTC
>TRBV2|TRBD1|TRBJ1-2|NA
CASSEGFGTGGHYGYTF
TGTGCCAGCAGTGAAGGTTTCGGGACAGGTGGACACTATGGCTACACCTTC
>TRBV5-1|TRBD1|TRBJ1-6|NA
CASHPGQGSPLHF
TGCGCCAGCCACCCGGGACAGGGATCACCCCTCCACTTT
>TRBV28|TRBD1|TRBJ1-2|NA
CASSFRDRGNYGYTF
TGTGCCAGCAGTTTCCGGGACAGGGGAAACTATGGCTACACCTTC